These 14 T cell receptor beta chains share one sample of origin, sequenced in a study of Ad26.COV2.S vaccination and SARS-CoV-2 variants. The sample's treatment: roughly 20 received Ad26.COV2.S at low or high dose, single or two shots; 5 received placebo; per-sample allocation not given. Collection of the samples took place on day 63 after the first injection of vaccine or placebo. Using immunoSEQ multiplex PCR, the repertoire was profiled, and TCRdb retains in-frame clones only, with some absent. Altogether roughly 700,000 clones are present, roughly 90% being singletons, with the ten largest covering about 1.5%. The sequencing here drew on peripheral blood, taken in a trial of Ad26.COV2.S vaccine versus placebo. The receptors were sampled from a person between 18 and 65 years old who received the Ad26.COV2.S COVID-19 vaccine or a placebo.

In nucleotides, the CDR3 is TGTGCCAGCTCATTTGACAGGGCCTGGGGTGAAAAACTGTTTTTT. This translates into CASSFDRAWGEKLFF. The chain is built from TRBV18 and TRBJ1-4, with 7 bases identical to TRBD1. The CDR3 runs to 15 residues. The J segment lost 7 bases and the V segment lost 5 bases, leaving 10 bases of the junction unmatched. CDR1 is KGHSH, CDR2 LQKENI, per germline. The entire variable domain, with the rest obtained from reference TRBV18 and TRBJ1-4, is as follows: NAGVMQNPRHLVRRRGQEARLRCSPMKGHSHVYWYRQLPEEGLKFMVYLQKENIIDESGMPKERFSAEFPKEGPSILRIQQVVRGDSAAYFCASSFDRAWGEKLFFGSGTQLSVL.

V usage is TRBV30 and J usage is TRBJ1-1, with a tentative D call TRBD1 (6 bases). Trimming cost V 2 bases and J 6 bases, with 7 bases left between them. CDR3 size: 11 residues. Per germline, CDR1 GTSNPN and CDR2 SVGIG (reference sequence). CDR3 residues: CAWSYRAEAFF. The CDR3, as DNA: TGTGCCTGGAGTTACAGGGCTGAAGCTTTCTTT.

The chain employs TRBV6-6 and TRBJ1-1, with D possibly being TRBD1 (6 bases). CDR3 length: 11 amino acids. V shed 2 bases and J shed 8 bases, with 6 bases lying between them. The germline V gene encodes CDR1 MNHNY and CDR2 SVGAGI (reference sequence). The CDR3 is CASSYGQEAFF. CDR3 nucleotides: TGTGCCAGCAGTTACGGACAGGAAGCTTTCTTT.

CDR3 amino acids: CASGLVGGRRTEAFF. The DNA of the CDR3 is TGTGCTAGTGGTTTGGTGGGGGGGCGAAGAACTGAAGCTTTCTTT. The chain is built from TRBV12-5 and TRBJ1-1; a possible D gene is TRBD1 (6 bases). The germline V gene encodes CDR1 LGHNT and CDR2 FRNRAP. V was trimmed by 0 bases and J by 5 bases, leaving 13 bases between them. CDR3 length equals 15 residues.

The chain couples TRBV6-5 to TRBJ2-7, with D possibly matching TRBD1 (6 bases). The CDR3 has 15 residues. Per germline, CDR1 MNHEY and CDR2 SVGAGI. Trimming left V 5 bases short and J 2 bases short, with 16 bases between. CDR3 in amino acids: CASSTFRGAAYEQYF. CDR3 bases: TGTGCCAGCAGTACCTTCAGGGGAGCGGCCTACGAGCAGTACTTC.

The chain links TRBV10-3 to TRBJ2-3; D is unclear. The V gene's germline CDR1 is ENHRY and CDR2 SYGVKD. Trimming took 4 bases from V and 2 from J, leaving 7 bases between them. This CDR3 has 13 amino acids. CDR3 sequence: CAISVSHTDTQYF. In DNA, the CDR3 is TGTGCCATCAGTGTTAGTCACACAGATACGCAGTATTTT.

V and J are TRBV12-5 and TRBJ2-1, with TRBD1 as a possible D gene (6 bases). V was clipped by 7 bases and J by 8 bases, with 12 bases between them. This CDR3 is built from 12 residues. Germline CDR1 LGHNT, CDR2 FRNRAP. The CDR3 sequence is CASAPHRDEQFF. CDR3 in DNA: TGTGCTAGTGCCCCCCACAGGGATGAGCAGTTCTTC.

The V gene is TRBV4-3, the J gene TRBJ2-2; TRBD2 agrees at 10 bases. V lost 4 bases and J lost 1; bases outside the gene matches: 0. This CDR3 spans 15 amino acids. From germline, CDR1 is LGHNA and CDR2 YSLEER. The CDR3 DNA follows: TGCGCCAGCAGCCCTAGCGGGGGGAACACCGGGGAGCTGTTTTTT. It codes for CASSPSGGNTGELFF.

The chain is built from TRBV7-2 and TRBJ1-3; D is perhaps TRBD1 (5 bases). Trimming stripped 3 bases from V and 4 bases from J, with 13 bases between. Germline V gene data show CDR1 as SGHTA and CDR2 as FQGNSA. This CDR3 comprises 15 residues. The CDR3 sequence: CASSLGPGIGNTIYF. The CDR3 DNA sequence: TGTGCCAGCAGCTTGGGTCCAGGGATAGGAAACACCATATATTTT.

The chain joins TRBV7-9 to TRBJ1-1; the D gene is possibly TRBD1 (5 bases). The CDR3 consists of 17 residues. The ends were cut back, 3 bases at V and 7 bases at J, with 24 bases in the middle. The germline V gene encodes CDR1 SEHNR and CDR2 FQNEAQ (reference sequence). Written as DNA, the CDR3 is TGTGCCAGCAGCTTTCTCTTAGGTGGGCAGGGCGGTCTTGAAGCTTTCTTT. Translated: CASSFLLGGQGGLEAFF.

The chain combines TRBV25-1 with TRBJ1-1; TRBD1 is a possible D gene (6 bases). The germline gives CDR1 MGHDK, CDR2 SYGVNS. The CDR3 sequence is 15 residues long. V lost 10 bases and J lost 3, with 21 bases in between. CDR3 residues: CATSRGGAGDTEAFF. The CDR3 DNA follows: TGTGCCACCTCAAGGGGGGGCGCGGGGGACACTGAAGCTTTCTTT.

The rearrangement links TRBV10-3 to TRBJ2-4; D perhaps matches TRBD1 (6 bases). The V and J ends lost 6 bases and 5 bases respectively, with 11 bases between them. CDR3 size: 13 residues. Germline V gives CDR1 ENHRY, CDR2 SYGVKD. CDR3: CAIRQGPQNIQYF. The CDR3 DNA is TGTGCCATCAGGCAGGGGCCCCAAAACATTCAGTACTTC.

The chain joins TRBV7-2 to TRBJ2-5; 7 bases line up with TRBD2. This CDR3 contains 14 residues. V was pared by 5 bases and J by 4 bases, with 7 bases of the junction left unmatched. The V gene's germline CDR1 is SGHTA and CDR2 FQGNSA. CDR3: CASSTRLAPETQYF. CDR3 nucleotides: TGTGCCAGCAGCACCCGACTAGCACCAGAGACCCAGTACTTC.

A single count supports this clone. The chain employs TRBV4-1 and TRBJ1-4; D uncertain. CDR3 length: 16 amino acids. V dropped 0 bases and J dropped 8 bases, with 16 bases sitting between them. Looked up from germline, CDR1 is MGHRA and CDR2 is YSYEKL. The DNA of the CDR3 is TGCGCCAGCAGCCAAGAGCGTTGGGGATTAGGGGAAAAACTGTTTTTT. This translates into CASSQERWGLGEKLFF.